The rows below give T cell receptor beta chains drawn from one sample of a study of post-analysis software for immune sequencing data. MiXCR, run by TCRdb on the PCR reads, gives a single entry per CDR3 protein. The sample carries about 200,000 distinct CDR3 sequences, 29% recorded once. What was sequenced was blood. These receptors all stem from a girl younger than 18 with multiple sclerosis. Both conserved end residues are part of each CDR3. The D gene is left open where the match is weak.

TRBJ1-2	NA	TRBV20-1	CSAGERGADYGYTF
TRBJ1-2	NA	TRBV29-1	CSVEYLNYGYTF
TRBJ1-2	NA	TRBV4-1	CASSPDSLGTYGYTF
TRBJ2-6	TRBD1	TRBV2	CASMGQVSSGANVLTF
TRBJ1-2	TRBD1	TRBV20-1	CRAPRDSYGYTF
TRBJ2-3	NA	TRBV11-2	CASSLPGHGTQYF
TRBJ1-3	NA	TRBV12-3/TRBV12-4	CASSEGGSGNTIYF
TRBJ1-4	NA	TRBV3-1	CASSRVSFNEKLFF
NA	NA	TRBV6-6	CASSYLYEQYF
TRBJ1-1	TRBD1	TRBV4-1	CASSHTRGEKGLHTEAFF
TRBJ2-4	NA	TRBV6-9	CASGCGVEAQNIQYF
TRBJ1-1	TRBD1	TRBV5-1	CARSPAGTVFNTEAFF
TRBJ1-2	NA	TRBV6-1	CASSPLGEAYGYTF
TRBJ1-5	NA	TRBV20-1	CSARIRQRDNQPQHF
TRBJ2-6	TRBD1	TRBV27	CASSRQGRLSGANVLTF
TRBJ2-7	TRBD1	TRBV12-3/TRBV12-4	CASSFVDRAYEQYF
TRBJ1-6	NA	TRBV2	CASSGPVYNSPLHF
TRBJ1-2	TRBD1	TRBV7-9	CASSAGRTGGDYGYTF